The 8 T cell receptor beta chains below come from one sample, sequenced in a study of post-analysis software for immune sequencing data. These receptors' targets are unknown. Notes on the study in general: Four or five TRBV segments (TRBV5-6, TRBV5-1 and TRBV20-1 among them) occurred more frequently in patients than in controls.

Unique molecular identifiers were present in the TCR beta cDNA libraries. TCRdb passed the PCR reads through MiXCR, listing each CDR3 protein once. Of 430,000 or so distinct CDR3 sequences in the sample, roughly 38% are singletons; the top ten hold 7.6%. Sequenced sample: blood. Source of these receptors: a girl aged 2-10 years with multiple sclerosis.

To note about this clonotype: One end of the junction fails to match germline, which may point to a read error. The gene calls are TRBV11-3 and TRBJ2-5; the D gene could be TRBD1 or TRBD2 (6 bases each). This CDR3 comprises 12 residues. Germline loops: CDR1 SGHNT, CDR2 YENEEA. Written as DNA, the CDR3 is TGTACCAGCAGCTCGGGGGCAGAGACCCAGTACTTC. It specifies CTSSSGAETQYF.

This clonotype occurred many times. J is TRBJ2-3 and V is TRBV15; no reliable D call. Trimming stripped 7 bases from V and 2 bases from J, with 10 bases between. CDR1 and CDR2 (germline): LNHNV, YYDKDF (reference sequence). This CDR3 is 13 amino acids long. This CDR3 reads CATMAEITDTQYF. CDR3 bases: TGTGCCACCATGGCGGAGATCACAGATACGCAGTATTTT.

This sequence joins TRBV9 and TRBJ2-1; 12 bases are a match to TRBD2. Trimming at V came to 2 bases and at J to 7 bases, leaving 4 bases not matched to a gene. The germline V gene encodes CDR1 SGDLS and CDR2 YYNGEE. The CDR3 loop spans 15 amino acids. DNA for the CDR3: TGTGCCAGCAGCGTCGCTAGCGGGGGGGCAAATGAGCAGTTCTTC. This codes for CASSVASGGANEQFF.

V is TRBV11-1 and J is TRBJ2-6; 8 bases are shared with TRBD1. V lost 4 bases, J lost 0 bases, and 20 bases stayed unmatched. Germline V gene sequence: CDR1 SGHAT, CDR2 FQDESV (reference sequence). The CDR3 totals 22 residues. This chain's CDR3 is CASSSSVWDRTSGSSGANVLTF. As DNA, the CDR3 is TGTGCCAGCAGCTCTTCAGTGTGGGACAGGACTTCTGGAAGCTCTGGGGCCAACGTCCTGACTTTC. Complete variable domain (other parts from reference TRBV11-1 and TRBJ2-6): EAEVAQSPRYKITEKSQAVAFWCDPISGHATLYWYRQILGQGPELLVQFQDESVVDDSQLPKDRFSAERLKGVDSTLKIQPAELGDSAMYLCASSSSVWDRTSGSSGANVLTFGAGSRLTVL.

The chain recombines TRBV12-3 or TRBV12-4 with TRBJ2-7; the D is unclear. V was shortened by 7 bases and J by 7 bases, with 14 bases between the two germline ends. The CDR3 totals 12 residues. In nucleotides, the CDR3 is TGTGCCAGCATTGACGGGTCTGGAGAGCAGTACTTC. It encodes CASIDGSGEQYF.

The V gene is TRBV5-1, the J gene TRBJ2-7, with D unclear. Germline assignment: CDR1 SGHRS and CDR2 YFSETQ. V gave up 2 bases and J gave up 2 bases, with 11 bases separating them. CDR3 length: 14 residues. The CDR3 nucleotides are TGCGCCAGCAGCTTCTCGACGGGTACCTACGAGCAGTACTTC. This translates into CASSFSTGTYEQYF.

To note about this clonotype: An end of the junction does not agree with germline; a read error may underlie this. The chain has TRBV6-5 and TRBJ1-5, with D hard to call. The CDR3 loop spans 14 amino acids. Germline CDR1 MNHEY, CDR2 SVGAGI. The CDR3 loop is CAGSLRSGNQPQHF. DNA for the CDR3: TGTGCCGGCAGCCTTAGAAGTGGGAATCAGCCCCAGCATTTT.

The sample holds a few counts of this clonotype. The rearrangement joins TRBV4-2 to TRBJ2-1; maybe TRBD1 (6 bases). The ends were cut back, 4 bases at V and 7 bases at J, with 14 bases in the middle. CDR1 and CDR2 from the germline V gene are LGHNA and YNFKEQ. The CDR3 extends over 14 amino acids. The CDR3 loop is CASSPRGGPNEQFF. The CDR3 DNA reads TGTGCCAGCAGCCCCCGAGGGGGACCAAATGAGCAGTTCTTC.